The next 27 T cell receptor beta chains were all read from a single sample in a study of shared T cell receptors in the human thymus. Assay: immunoSEQ multiplex PCR; the TCRdb copy retains only in-frame clones and omits some. The repertoire holds some 400,000 clones, with approximately 95% as singletons. Sequenced: thymocytes. These receptors originate from a human donor.

This chain joins TRBV7-2 and TRBJ2-4, with TRBD2 matching over 12 bases. Trimming took 4 bases from V and 3 from J; bases not matched to a gene: 10. Germline loops: CDR1 SGHTA, CDR2 FQGNSA. The CDR3 has 18 amino acids. CDR3 in amino acids: CASSSARPSGGVKNIQYF. CDR3 DNA: TGTGCCAGCAGCTCTGCTCGTCCTAGCGGGGGGGTCAAAAACATTCAGTACTTC.

The chain is built from TRBV4-2 and TRBJ2-3; TRBD2 agrees at 7 bases. V gave up 3 bases and J gave up 5 bases; unmatched junction bases: 2. The CDR3 sequence is 13 residues long. CDR1 is LGHNA, CDR2 YNFKEQ, per germline. CDR3 nucleotides: TGTGCCAGCAGCCACAGGACTAGAGATACGCAGTATTTT. Protein product: CASSHRTRDTQYF.

This chain connects TRBV4-1 to TRBJ2-4; D perhaps matches TRBD1 (6 bases). Deletions cut 1 base from V and 0 bases from J, with 13 bases between. Germline V gives CDR1 MGHRA, CDR2 YSYEKL. This CDR3 spans 17 amino acids. DNA for the CDR3: TGCGCCAGCAGCCAAGTGGGGGCGGACATAGCCAAAAACATTCAGTACTTC. This codes for CASSQVGADIAKNIQYF.

The chain carries TRBV10-2 and TRBJ2-7, with TRBD1 as a possible D gene (5 bases). Germline assignment: CDR1 WSHSY and CDR2 SAAADI. With 6 bases removed from V and 5 bases from J, the gap between germline ends came to 32 bases. This CDR3 has 19 amino acids. CDR3 amino acids: CASSHPNHRRDPTGDEQYF. The CDR3, as DNA: TGCGCCAGCAGCCACCCCAACCATCGTCGTGACCCCACAGGTGACGAGCAGTACTTC.

The chain employs TRBV28 and TRBJ2-4; TRBD2 might be the D (7 bases). V was clipped by 2 bases and J by 0 bases, with 23 bases between them. Germline V gene sequence: CDR1 MDHEN, CDR2 SYDVKM. CDR3 length equals 20 residues. The CDR3 sequence is CASSLKGGGHRAIAKNIQYF. In DNA form, the CDR3 reads TGTGCCAGCAGTTTAAAAGGGGGGGGACACAGAGCGATAGCCAAAAACATTCAGTACTTC.

The sample holds a few counts of this clone. This rearrangement joins TRBV28 to TRBJ1-5; D is undetermined. With 2 bases removed from V and 4 bases from J, the gap between germline ends came to 12 bases. The CDR3 runs 15 residues. The germline CDR1 and CDR2 sequences are MDHEN and SYDVKM. The CDR3 bases are TGTGCCAGCAGTTTACCGCCCAGCCCTAATCAGCCCCAGCATTTT. It encodes CASSLPPSPNQPQHF.

This chain connects TRBV5-5 to TRBJ2-3, with 9 bases that match TRBD2. Germline loops: CDR1 SGHKS, CDR2 YYEKEE (reference sequence). This CDR3 spans 16 amino acids. Trimming took 5 bases from V and 5 from J; bases not matched to a gene: 12. The CDR3 sequence is CASSRTIAGGKDTQYF. The CDR3 nucleotides read TGTGCCAGCAGTCGTACTATTGCGGGAGGGAAAGATACGCAGTATTTT. Drawing the rest from reference TRBV5-5 and TRBJ2-3, the complete variable domain is DAGVTQSPTHLIKTRGQQVTLRCSPISGHKSVSWYQQVLGQGPQFIFQYYEKEERGRGNFPDRFSARQFPNYSSELNVNALLLGDSALYLCASSRTIAGGKDTQYFGPGTRLTVL.

This clone was seen once. CDR3 protein: CASSEPVEESSYNEQFF. DNA of the CDR3: TGCGCCAGCAGTGAACCGGTAGAGGAGAGCTCCTACAATGAGCAGTTCTTC. The chain couples TRBV10-2 to TRBJ2-1; D ambiguous. V lost 3 bases and J 0 bases, leaving 15 bases between the germline ends. There are 17 residues in the CDR3. The germline V gene encodes CDR1 WSHSY and CDR2 SAAADI.

The rearrangement uses TRBV29-1 and TRBJ1-2, with TRBD1 as a possible D gene (5 bases). The CDR3 length is 13 residues. V gave up 0 bases and J gave up 7 bases, with 12 bases separating them. Per germline, CDR1 SQVTM and CDR2 ANQGSEA. This CDR3 reads CSVEDQEGSGYTF. The CDR3 region has the DNA TGCAGCGTTGAAGATCAGGAGGGGAGTGGCTACACCTTC.

The gene calls are TRBV5-4 and TRBJ2-1; D call uncertain. The CDR3 length is 14 residues. Germline V gene lookup returns CDR1 SGHNT and CDR2 YYREEE (reference sequence). The germline V and J ends were trimmed by 4 bases and 4 bases, with 12 bases remaining between them. CDR3 in amino acids: CASSNTESYNEQFF. The CDR3 nucleotides are TGTGCCAGCAGCAATACCGAGTCGTACAATGAGCAGTTCTTC.

The rearrangement joins TRBV28 to TRBJ2-5, with 7 bases matching TRBD1. Germline V lookup: CDR1 MDHEN, CDR2 SYDVKM. This CDR3 comprises 13 residues. The J segment lost 3 bases and the V segment lost 5 bases, leaving 3 bases of the junction unmatched. The CDR3 DNA follows: TGTGCCAGCAGTACTACAGGGGAAGAGACCCAGTACTTC. Residues: CASSTTGEETQYF.

The chain has TRBV19 and TRBJ2-3; TRBD2 aligns across 9 bases. The CDR3 is 15 amino acids. CDR1 is LNHDA and CDR2 is SQIVND in the germline V gene (reference sequence). J was trimmed by 4 bases and V by 3 bases; bases with no gene match: 5. This chain's CDR3 is CASSIRREGPDTQYF. In DNA form, the CDR3 reads TGTGCCAGTAGTATCCGGCGGGAGGGCCCAGATACGCAGTATTTT.

The genes are TRBV7-8 and TRBJ2-7, with no clear D. V was clipped by 6 bases and J by 7 bases, with 19 bases between them. The CDR3 length is 14 residues. Germline loops: CDR1 SGHVS, CDR2 FQNEAQ. The DNA of the CDR3 is TGTGCCAGCAGTGGGATAGGCTCCCTAGGGGAGCAGTACTTC. This encodes CASSGIGSLGEQYF.

The rearrangement joins TRBV27 to TRBJ2-7; 10 bases align to TRBD1. Germline values: CDR1 MNHEY, CDR2 SMNVEV (reference sequence). The CDR3 is made up of 16 amino acids. Trimming at V came to 2 bases and at J to 4 bases, leaving 8 bases not matched to a gene. CDR3 sequence reads: CASSLTSGTGDYEQYF. The DNA of the CDR3 is TGTGCCAGCAGTTTAACGTCCGGGACAGGGGATTACGAGCAGTACTTC.

J is TRBJ1-3 and V is TRBV5-6, with 8 bases identical to TRBD1. This CDR3 has 14 amino acids. Trimming removed 4 bases from V and 2 bases from J; junction bases left unmatched: 2. Germline V gene data show CDR1 as SGHDT and CDR2 as YYEEEE. The CDR3: CASSRDRPGNTIYF. The CDR3 coding sequence is TGTGCCAGCAGCCGGGACAGGCCTGGAAACACCATATATTTT.

This clone was seen a handful of times. The chain recombines TRBV28 with TRBJ2-3; maybe TRBD2 (5 bases). V was pared by 5 bases and J by 6 bases, with 18 bases between. The CDR3 runs 15 residues. Germline CDR1 reads MDHEN; CDR2 reads SYDVKM. This CDR3 is CASSPPVRDSDTQYF. As DNA, the CDR3 is TGTGCCAGCAGTCCCCCCGTGAGGGATAGCGATACGCAGTATTTT. Together with reference TRBV28 and TRBJ2-3, the CDR3 gives the full variable domain: DVKVTQSSRYLVKRTGEKVFLECVQDMDHENMFWYRQDPGLGLRLIYFSYDVKMKEKGDIPEGYSVSREKKERFSLILESASTNQTSMYLCASSPPVRDSDTQYFGPGTRLTVL.

The chain links TRBV15 to TRBJ2-6; TRBD2 might be the D (6 bases). The V end was cut by 2 bases, the J end by 4 bases, with 15 bases between. Per germline, CDR1 LNHNV and CDR2 YYDKDF (reference sequence). The CDR3 has 17 amino acids. CDR3 in DNA: TGTGCCACCAGCAGAACGTGGGGGGAGGCAGGGGCCAACGTCCTGACTTTC. Its protein is CATSRTWGEAGANVLTF. Filled out from reference TRBV15 and TRBJ2-6, the complete variable domain reads DAMVIQNPRYQVTQFGKPVTLSCSQTLNHNVMYWYQQKSSQAPKLLFHYYDKDFNNEADTPDNFQSRRPNTSFCFLDIRSPGLGDTAMYLCATSRTWGEAGANVLTFGAGSRLTVL.

The J gene is TRBJ2-2, the V gene TRBV28, with TRBD2 matching over 7 bases. V lost 10 bases to trimming and J lost 7 bases; unmatched junction nucleotides: 6. Looked up from germline, CDR1 is MDHEN and CDR2 is SYDVKM. The CDR3 runs to 12 residues. The CDR3 DNA sequence: TGTGCCACCGCCCGGACTAGCGGGGAGCTGTTTTTT. This encodes CATARTSGELFF.

In this sample, this clone turned up once. The V call is TRBV5-6, the J call TRBJ1-5, with D unresolved. The CDR3 consists of 19 residues. Germline V gives CDR1 SGHDT, CDR2 YYEEEE. Between the trimmed V and J ends, which lost 4 bases and 6 bases, there was a span of 29 bases. The CDR3 DNA reads TGTGCCAGCAGCGCAGCTACACGCCGGGGTTTTGGTCATCTTCAGCCCCAGCATTTT. This gives the protein CASSAATRRGFGHLQPQHF.

Worth noting for this clone: An end of the junction does not agree with germline; a read error may underlie this. The chain couples TRBV6-5 to TRBJ2-5, with D maybe TRBD2 (5 bases). The CDR3 runs 14 residues. Per germline, CDR1 MNHEY and CDR2 SVGAGI. The CDR3 DNA sequence: TGTGCCATCAGTGCGGACTGTCAACAAGAGACCCAGTACTTC. It specifies CAISADCQQETQYF.

The chain joins TRBV11-2 to TRBJ1-2; D gene unclear. The CDR3 covers 12 residues. Germline loops: CDR1 SGHAT, CDR2 FQNNGV. V was cut by 1 base and J by 8 bases, with 8 bases left in between. The CDR3 protein is CASSLGGEGYTF. In DNA, the CDR3 is TGTGCCAGCAGCTTAGGCGGAGAAGGCTACACCTTC.

The chain uses TRBV28 and TRBJ2-7, with TRBD2 matching 9 bases. Per germline, CDR1 MDHEN and CDR2 SYDVKM. V was pared by 6 bases and J by 2 bases, with 8 bases of the junction left unmatched. The length of the CDR3 is 15 residues. DNA for the CDR3: TGTGCCAGCAGCCTTATAGCGGGAGCGGCCTACGAGCAGTACTTC. It encodes CASSLIAGAAYEQYF.

This clone was observed a single time. The chain employs TRBV15 and TRBJ1-3; the D is unclear. Between the trimmed V and J ends, which lost 0 bases and 0 bases, there was a span of 15 bases. This CDR3 spans 18 amino acids. Germline values: CDR1 LNHNV, CDR2 YYDKDF (reference sequence). In nucleotides, the CDR3 is TGTGCCACCAGCAGAGATTTAGGGCAGGATGCCTCTGGAAACACCATATATTTT. Protein: CATSRDLGQDASGNTIYF. Full variable domain (remainder filled in from reference TRBV15 and TRBJ1-3): DAMVIQNPRYQVTQFGKPVTLSCSQTLNHNVMYWYQQKSSQAPKLLFHYYDKDFNNEADTPDNFQSRRPNTSFCFLDIRSPGLGDTAMYLCATSRDLGQDASGNTIYFGEGSWLTVV.

The chain carries TRBV5-8 and TRBJ1-2; TRBD1 matches at 7 bases. Trimming took 4 bases from V and 2 from J; bases not matched to a gene: 5. The CDR3 spans 14 residues. Germline CDR1 is SGHTS and CDR2 is YDEGEE. CDR3 protein: CASSIRDSNYGYTF. Written as DNA, the CDR3 is TGTGCCAGCAGCATCCGGGACAGCAACTATGGCTACACCTTC.

The chain links TRBV19 to TRBJ2-5, with 11 bases matching TRBD2. Germline assignment: CDR1 LNHDA and CDR2 SQIVND (reference sequence). This CDR3 spans 15 amino acids. The V gene end was trimmed by 6 bases and the J gene end by 5 bases; junction bases not matched to a gene: 8. The CDR3 here is CASSPGTSGKETQYF. For the CDR3, the DNA is TGTGCCAGTAGCCCCGGGACTAGCGGTAAGGAGACCCAGTACTTC.

The rearrangement uses TRBV6-6 and TRBJ2-1; 9 bases line up with TRBD1. The V and J ends lost 7 bases and 7 bases, in that order; junction bases with no gene match: 5. Germline CDR1 and CDR2: MNHNY and SVGAGI (reference sequence). The CDR3 contains 13 residues. DNA of the CDR3: TGTGCCAGCACCAAACAGGGGGCGAATGAGCAGTTCTTC. Translating gives CASTKQGANEQFF.

The V and J genes are TRBV10-3 and TRBJ1-1; unclear D gene. The germline V gene encodes CDR1 ENHRY and CDR2 SYGVKD. The CDR3 has 13 residues. Trimming pared 3 bases from V and 4 bases from J, leaving 9 bases between. The CDR3 nucleotides read TGTGCCATCAGTGAAGGGTTCCTCACTGAAGCTTTCTTT. It specifies CAISEGFLTEAFF.